Each of the 3 T cell receptor beta chains below was sequenced from the same sample in a study of T cell responses to AZD1222 COVID-19 vaccine. The repertoire was sequenced with immunoSEQ multiplex PCR; TCRdb's copy has only in-frame clones and lacks some. The table has about 140,000 clones, more than 85% seen once. Source: peripheral blood, taken on day 0 of AZD1222 vaccination. All receptors derive from an adult in good health.

V and J are TRBV5-1 and TRBJ2-7; 8 positions match TRBD1. There are 16 residues in the CDR3. J was trimmed by 1 base and V by 0 bases; bases with no gene match: 6. CDR1 SGHRS and CDR2 YFSETQ come from the germline V gene. The CDR3 sequence: CASSLAGGAGSYEQYF. The CDR3 nucleotides read TGCGCCAGCAGCTTGGCAGGGGGCGCGGGGTCCTACGAGCAGTACTTC.

The chain uses TRBV29-1 and TRBJ2-7, with D possibly being TRBD1 (5 bases). Per the germline V gene, CDR1 is SQVTM and CDR2 is ANQGSEA. This CDR3 spans 14 amino acids. The ends were cut back, 3 bases at V and 2 bases at J, with 14 bases in the middle. The CDR3 nucleotides read TGCAGCGTTGATATAGGGGTTGGAACCTACGAGCAGTACTTC. It specifies CSVDIGVGTYEQYF.

The CDR3, as DNA: TGTGCCAGCAGTCCACATTACCCACACCGGGGCACTGAAGCTTTCTTT. It is translated as CASSPHYPHRGTEAFF. The rearrangement links TRBV28 to TRBJ1-1; D is uncertain. From germline, CDR1 is MDHEN and CDR2 SYDVKM. This CDR3 is 16 amino acids long. Deletions cut 5 bases from V and 4 bases from J, with 20 bases between.